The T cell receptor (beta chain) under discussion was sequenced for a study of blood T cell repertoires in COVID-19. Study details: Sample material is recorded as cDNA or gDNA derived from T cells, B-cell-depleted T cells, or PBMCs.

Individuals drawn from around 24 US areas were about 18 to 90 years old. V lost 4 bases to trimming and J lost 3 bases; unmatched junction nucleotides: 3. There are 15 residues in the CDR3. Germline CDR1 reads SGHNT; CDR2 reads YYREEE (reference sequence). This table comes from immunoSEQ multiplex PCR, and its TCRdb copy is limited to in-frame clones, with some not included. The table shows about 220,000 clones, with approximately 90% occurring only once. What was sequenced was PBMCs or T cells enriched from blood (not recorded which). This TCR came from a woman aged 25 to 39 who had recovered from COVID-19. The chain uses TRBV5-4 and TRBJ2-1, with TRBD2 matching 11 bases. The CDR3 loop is CASSPGLAGYNEQFF. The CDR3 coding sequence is TGTGCCAGCAGCCCCGGACTAGCGGGCTACAATGAGCAGTTCTTC.